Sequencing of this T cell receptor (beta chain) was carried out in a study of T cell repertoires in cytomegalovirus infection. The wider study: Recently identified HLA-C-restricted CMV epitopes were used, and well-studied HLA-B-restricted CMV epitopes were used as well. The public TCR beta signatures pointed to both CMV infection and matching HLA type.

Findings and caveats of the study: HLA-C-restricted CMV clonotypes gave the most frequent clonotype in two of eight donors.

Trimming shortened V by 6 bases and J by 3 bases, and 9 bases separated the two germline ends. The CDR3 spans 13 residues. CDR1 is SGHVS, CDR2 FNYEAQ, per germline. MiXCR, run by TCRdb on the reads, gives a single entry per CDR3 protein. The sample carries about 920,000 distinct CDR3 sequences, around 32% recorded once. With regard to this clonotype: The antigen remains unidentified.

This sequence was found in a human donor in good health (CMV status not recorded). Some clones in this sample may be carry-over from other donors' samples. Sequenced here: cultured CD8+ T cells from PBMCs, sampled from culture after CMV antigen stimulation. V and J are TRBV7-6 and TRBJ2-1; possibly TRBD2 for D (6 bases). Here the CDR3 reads CASRSGVYNEQFF. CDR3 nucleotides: TGTGCCAGCAGGTCGGGGGTCTACAATGAGCAGTTCTTC.